This is a list of T cell receptor beta chains from one sample in a study of human T cells and chemical hapten exposure. TCRdb redid the calling of the RACE reads with MiXCR, one entry per CDR3 protein. The table has around 200,000 distinct CDR3 sequences, around a quarter seen once. Sequenced here: whole blood, sampled in connection with sensitization to the hapten diphenylcyclopropenone (DPC). The receptors were sampled from a woman aged 40 to 50 with alopecia areata. Some clones in this sample may be carry-over from other donors' samples. CDR3s include the opening cysteine and the closing phenylalanine or tryptophan. The D gene is left open where the match is weak. Clone sizes are given selectively: once, few, many, or a class where the clone is expanded.

clone size	D gene	V gene	J gene	CDR3 protein
few	TRBD1	TRBV28	TRBJ2-7	CASHTGAYEQYF
few	TRBD1	TRBV5-1	TRBJ1-2	CASSSTGGDDYGYTF
-	-	TRBV24-1	TRBJ1-1	CATSDPPSGRAFF
-	-	TRBV4-3	TRBJ1-4	CASSRVGGVDEKLFF
-	TRBD2	TRBV7-2	TRBJ2-2	CASSQTSGTTGELFF
-	-	TRBV2	TRBJ2-1	CASRTGLKEQFF
-	TRBD2	TRBV27	TRBJ2-3	CASSHGRAGTQYF
-	-	TRBV7-9	TRBJ1-4	CASSNSLKGGVYEKLFF
-	-	TRBV29-1	TRBJ2-3	CNAEVQIQDTQYF
-	-	TRBV7-2	TRBJ2-5	CASRKAPGIQTQYF
few	-	TRBV29-1	TRBJ2-7	CSAGRGQGYEQYF
-	TRBD2	TRBV7-3	TRBJ2-3	CASSYLAGDADTQYF
few	-	TRBV28	TRBJ2-3	CASGSDGTDTQYF
-	-	TRBV5-1	TRBJ1-3	CASSLDTSSGNTIYF